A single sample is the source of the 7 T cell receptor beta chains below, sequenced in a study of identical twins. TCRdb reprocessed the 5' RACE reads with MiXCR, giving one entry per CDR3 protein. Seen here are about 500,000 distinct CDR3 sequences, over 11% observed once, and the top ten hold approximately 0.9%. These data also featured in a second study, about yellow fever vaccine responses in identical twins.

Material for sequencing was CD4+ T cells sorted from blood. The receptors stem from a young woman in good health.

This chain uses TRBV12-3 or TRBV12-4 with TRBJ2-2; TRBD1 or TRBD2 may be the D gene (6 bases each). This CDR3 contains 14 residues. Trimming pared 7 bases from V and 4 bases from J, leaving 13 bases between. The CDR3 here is CASNLRGVTGELFF. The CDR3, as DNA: TGTGCCAGCAACTTGAGGGGGGTCACCGGGGAGCTGTTTTTT.

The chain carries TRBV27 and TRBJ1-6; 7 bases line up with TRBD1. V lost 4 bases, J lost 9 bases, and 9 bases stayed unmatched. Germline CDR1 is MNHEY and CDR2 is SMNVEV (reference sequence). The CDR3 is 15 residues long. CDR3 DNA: TGTGCCAGCAGTTCAGGACAGGTTGGTGCTTCACCCCTCCACTTT. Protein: CASSSGQVGASPLHF.

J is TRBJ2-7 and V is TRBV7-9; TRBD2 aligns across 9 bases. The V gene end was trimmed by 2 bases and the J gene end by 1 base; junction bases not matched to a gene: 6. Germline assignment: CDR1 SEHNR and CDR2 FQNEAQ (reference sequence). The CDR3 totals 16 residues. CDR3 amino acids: CASSLFASGASYEQYF. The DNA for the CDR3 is TGTGCCAGCAGCTTATTCGCTAGCGGGGCATCCTACGAGCAGTACTTC.

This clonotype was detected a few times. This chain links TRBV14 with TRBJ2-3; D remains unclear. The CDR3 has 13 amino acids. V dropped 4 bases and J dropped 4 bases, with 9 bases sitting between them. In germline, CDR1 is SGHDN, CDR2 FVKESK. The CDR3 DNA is TGTGCCAGCAGCCGAAACCCCCCAGATACGCAGTATTTT. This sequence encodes CASSRNPPDTQYF.

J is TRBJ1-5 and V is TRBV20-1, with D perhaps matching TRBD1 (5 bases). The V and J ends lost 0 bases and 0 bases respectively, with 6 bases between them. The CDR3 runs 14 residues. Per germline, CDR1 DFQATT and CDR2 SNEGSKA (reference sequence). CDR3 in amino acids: CSARDRASNQPQHF. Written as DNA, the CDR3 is TGCAGTGCTAGAGACAGGGCTAGCAATCAGCCCCAGCATTTT.

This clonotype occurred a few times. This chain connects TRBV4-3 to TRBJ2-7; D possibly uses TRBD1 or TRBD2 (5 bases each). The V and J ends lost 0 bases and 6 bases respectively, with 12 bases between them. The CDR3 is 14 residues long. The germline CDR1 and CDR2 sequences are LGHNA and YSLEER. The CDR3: CASSQELGALEQYF. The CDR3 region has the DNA TGCGCCAGCAGCCAAGAACTAGGGGCGCTCGAGCAGTACTTC.

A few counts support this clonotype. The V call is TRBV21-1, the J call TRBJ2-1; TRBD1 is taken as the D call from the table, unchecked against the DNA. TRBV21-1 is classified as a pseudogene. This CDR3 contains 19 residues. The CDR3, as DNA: TGTGCCAGCAGCAAAGGGCCGGGACAGGGGGCAGGAGAGCGCAATGAGCAGTTCTTC. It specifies CASSKGPGQGAGERNEQFF.